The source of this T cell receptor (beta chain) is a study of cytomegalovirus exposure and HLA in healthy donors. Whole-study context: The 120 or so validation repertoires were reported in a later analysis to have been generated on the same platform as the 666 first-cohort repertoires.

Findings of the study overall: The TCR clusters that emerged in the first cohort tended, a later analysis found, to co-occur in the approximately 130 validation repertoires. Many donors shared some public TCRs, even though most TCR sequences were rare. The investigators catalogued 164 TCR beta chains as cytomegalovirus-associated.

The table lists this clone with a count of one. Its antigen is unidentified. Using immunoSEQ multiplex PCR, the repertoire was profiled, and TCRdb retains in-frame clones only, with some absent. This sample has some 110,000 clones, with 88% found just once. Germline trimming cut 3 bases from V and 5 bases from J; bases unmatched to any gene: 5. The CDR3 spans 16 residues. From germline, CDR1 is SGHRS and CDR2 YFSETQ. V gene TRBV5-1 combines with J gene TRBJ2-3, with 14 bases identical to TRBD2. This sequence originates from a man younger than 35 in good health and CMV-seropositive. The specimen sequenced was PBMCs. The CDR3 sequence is CASSYRLAGGQDTQYF. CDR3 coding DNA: TGCGCCAGCAGCTACCGACTAGCGGGGGGGCAAGATACGCAGTATTTT.